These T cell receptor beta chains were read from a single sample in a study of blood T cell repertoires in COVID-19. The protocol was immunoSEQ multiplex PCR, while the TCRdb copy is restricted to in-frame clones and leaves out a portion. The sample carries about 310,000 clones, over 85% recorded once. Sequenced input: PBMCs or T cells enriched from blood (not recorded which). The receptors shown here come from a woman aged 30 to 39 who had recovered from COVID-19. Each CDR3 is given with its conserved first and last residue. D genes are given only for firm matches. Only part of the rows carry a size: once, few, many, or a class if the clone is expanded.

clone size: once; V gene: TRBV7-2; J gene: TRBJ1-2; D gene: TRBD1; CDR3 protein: CASSRQGAGGYTF; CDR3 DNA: TGTGCCAGCAGCCGACAGGGGGCGGGTGGCTACACCTTC
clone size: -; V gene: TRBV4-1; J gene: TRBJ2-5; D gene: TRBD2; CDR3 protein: CARSRAGGVSAGIFRETQYF; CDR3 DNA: TGCGCCCGCAGCCGGGCGGGTGGCGTTTCAGCGGGAATCTTTAGGGAGACCCAGTACTTC
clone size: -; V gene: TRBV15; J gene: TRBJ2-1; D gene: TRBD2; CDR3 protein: CATSRRTSGRDEQFF; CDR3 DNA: TGTGCCACCAGCAGGAGGACTAGCGGGAGGGATGAGCAGTTCTTC
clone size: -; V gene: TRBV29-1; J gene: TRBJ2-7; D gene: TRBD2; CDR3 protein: CSVGSRLAELAEQYF; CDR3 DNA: TGCAGCGTTGGATCGAGACTAGCGGAATTAGCCGAGCAGTACTTC
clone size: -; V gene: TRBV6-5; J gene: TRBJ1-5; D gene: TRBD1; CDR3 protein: CASSSPGQGNQPQHF; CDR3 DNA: TGTGCCAGCAGTTCACCGGGACAGGGAAATCAGCCCCAGCATTTT
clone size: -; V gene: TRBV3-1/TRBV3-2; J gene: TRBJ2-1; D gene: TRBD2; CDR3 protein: CASSPSDLAAIFNEQFF; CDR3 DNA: TGTGCCAGCAGCCCTTCTGATCTAGCGGCCATATTCAATGAGCAGTTCTTC
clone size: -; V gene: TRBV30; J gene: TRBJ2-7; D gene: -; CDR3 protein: CAWSDTSSYEQYF; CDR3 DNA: TGTGCCTGGTCGGACACAAGCTCCTACGAGCAGTACTTC
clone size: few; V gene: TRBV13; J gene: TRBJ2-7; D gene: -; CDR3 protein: CASSPRTTVDSRLYEQYF; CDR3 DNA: TGTGCCAGCAGCCCCCGTACTACTGTGGATTCCCGACTCTACGAGCAGTACTTC
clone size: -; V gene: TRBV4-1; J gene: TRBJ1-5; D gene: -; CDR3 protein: CASSQVYRREEIDQPQHF; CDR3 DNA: TGCGCCAGCAGCCAAGTTTACCGCCGTGAAGAGATTGATCAGCCCCAGCATTTT
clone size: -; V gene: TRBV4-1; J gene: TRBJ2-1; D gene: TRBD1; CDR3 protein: CASSHSSRDRWVEQFF; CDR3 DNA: TGCGCCAGCAGCCATTCCTCCCGGGACAGGTGGGTCGAGCAGTTCTTC
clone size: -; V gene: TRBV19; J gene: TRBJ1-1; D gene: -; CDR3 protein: CASIGTYKAAFF; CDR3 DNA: TGTGCCAGTATAGGGACTTATAAGGCGGCTTTCTTT
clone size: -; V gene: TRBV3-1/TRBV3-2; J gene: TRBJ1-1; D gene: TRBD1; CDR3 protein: CASRQGQGHAAFF; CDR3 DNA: TGTGCCAGCAGACAGGGACAGGGGCATGCAGCTTTCTTT
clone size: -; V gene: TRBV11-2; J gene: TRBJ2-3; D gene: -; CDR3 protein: CASSLGPLGTDTQYF; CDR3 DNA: TGTGCCAGCAGCTTGGGGCCGCTCGGCACAGATACGCAGTATTTT
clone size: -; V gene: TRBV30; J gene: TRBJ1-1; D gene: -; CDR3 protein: CAWSVGGGLGTEAFF; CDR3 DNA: TGTGCCTGGAGTGTCGGGGGGGGGCTAGGCACTGAAGCTTTCTTT
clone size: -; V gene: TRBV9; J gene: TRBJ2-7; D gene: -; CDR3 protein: CASSQTPGSTYEQYF; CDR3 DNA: TGTGCCAGCAGCCAAACCCCAGGAAGTACCTACGAGCAGTACTTC
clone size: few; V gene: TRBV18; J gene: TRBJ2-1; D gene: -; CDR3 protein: CASSPPTNYNEQFF; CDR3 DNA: TGTGCCAGCTCACCACCCACAAACTACAATGAGCAGTTCTTC
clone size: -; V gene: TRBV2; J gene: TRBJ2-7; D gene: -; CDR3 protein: CASDNGGHYEQYF; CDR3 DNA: TGTGCCAGCGACAATGGTGGACACTACGAGCAGTACTTC
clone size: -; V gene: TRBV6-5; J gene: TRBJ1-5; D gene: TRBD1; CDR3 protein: CASSKWTGAGQPQHF; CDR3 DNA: TGTGCCAGCAGTAAATGGACAGGGGCAGGACAGCCCCAGCATTTT
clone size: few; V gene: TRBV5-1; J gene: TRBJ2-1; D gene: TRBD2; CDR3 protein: CASSATRLAGNEQFF; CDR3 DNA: TGCGCCAGCAGCGCCACCCGACTAGCGGGCAATGAGCAGTTCTTC
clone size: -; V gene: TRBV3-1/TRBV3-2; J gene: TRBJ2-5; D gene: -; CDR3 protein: CASSQDIASEYQETQYF; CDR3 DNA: TGTGCCAGCAGCCAAGATATTGCTAGCGAGTACCAAGAGACCCAGTACTTC
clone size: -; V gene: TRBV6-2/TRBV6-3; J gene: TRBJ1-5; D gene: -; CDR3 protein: CASSYPNTSRGSNQPQHF; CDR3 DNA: TGTGCCAGCAGTTACCCAAACACGTCGCGAGGTAGCAATCAGCCCCAGCATTTT
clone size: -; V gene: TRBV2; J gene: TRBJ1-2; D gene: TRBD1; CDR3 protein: CASSPGQGTNYGYTF; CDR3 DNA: TGTGCCAGCAGTCCGGGACAGGGGACCAACTATGGCTACACCTTC
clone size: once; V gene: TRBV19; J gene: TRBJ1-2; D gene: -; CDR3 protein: CASNIRGLDYGYTF; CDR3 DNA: TGTGCCAGTAATATCAGGGGATTGGATTATGGCTACACCTTC
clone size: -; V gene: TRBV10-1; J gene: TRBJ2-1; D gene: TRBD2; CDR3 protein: CASSEGGRDNEQFF; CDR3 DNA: TGCGCCAGCTCTGAGGGCGGGAGGGACAATGAGCAGTTCTTC
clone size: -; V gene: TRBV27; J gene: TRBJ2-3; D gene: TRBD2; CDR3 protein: CASSLTSPGLAGSTDTQYF; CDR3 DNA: TGTGCCAGCAGTTTAACCTCCCCCGGACTAGCGGGGAGCACAGATACGCAGTATTTT
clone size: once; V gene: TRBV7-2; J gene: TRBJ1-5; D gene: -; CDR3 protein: CASSPRTGYSNQPQHF; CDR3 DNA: TGTGCCAGCAGCCCTCGGACTGGGTATAGCAATCAGCCCCAGCATTTT
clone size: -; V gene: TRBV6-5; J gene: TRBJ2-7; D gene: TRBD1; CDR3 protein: CASSYSQGAYEQYF; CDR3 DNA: TGTGCCAGCAGTTACTCTCAGGGGGCGTACGAGCAGTACTTC
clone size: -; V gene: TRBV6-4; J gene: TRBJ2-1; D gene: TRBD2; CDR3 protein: CASSDSSGSSNEQFF; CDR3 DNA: TGTGCCAGCAGTGACTCTAGCGGGAGTAGCAATGAGCAGTTCTTC
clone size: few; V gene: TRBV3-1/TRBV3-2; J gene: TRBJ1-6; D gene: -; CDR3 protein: CASSPQTGSALHF; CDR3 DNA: TGTGCCAGCAGCCCCCAGACAGGCTCAGCCCTCCACTTT
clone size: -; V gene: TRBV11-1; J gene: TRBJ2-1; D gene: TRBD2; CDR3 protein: CASSSGLAGEIDEQFF; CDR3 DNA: TGTGCCAGCAGCTCGGGACTAGCGGGAGAGATCGATGAGCAGTTCTTC
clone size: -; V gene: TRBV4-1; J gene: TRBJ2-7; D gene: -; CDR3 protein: CASREKHSLPSYEQYF; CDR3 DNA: TGCGCCAGCCGGGAGAAACATAGCTTACCCTCCTACGAGCAGTACTTC